A single sample is the source of the 9 T cell receptor beta chains below, sequenced in a study of CD8 T cells in Susac syndrome. Random hexamers were used to reverse transcribe an amount of about 0.45 to 1 ug RNA. One entry per CDR3 protein, called by TCRdb with MiXCR from the immunoSEQ multiplex PCR reads. The sample has 400,000 to 550,000 distinct CDR3 sequences; more than 70% are singletons. The sample consisted of CD8+ T cells from PBMCs. The receptors stem from a human donor with multiple sclerosis.

CDR3 sequence reads: CAISPGSLSDEQYF. The CDR3 DNA reads TGTGCCATCTCACCGGGCTCCTTATCGGACGAGCAGTACTTC. V and J are TRBV19 and TRBJ2-7; no reliable D call. Trimming pared 10 bases from V and 5 bases from J, leaving 21 bases between. CDR1 and CDR2 from the germline V gene are LNHDA and SQIVND (reference sequence). This CDR3 comprises 14 residues.

The V and J genes are TRBV6-1 and TRBJ2-5; 9 nucleotides line up with TRBD1. The CDR3 extends over 16 amino acids. Germline V lookup: CDR1 MNHNS, CDR2 SASEGT. J gave up 5 bases and V 6 bases, and 13 bases lay outside the gene matches. CDR3 bases: TGTGCCAGCAGCCCCGGGACAGGGAGTTGGTGGGAGACCCAGTACTTC. Translation gives CASSPGTGSWWETQYF.

The J gene is TRBJ2-7, the V gene TRBV7-6, with TRBD1 as a possible D gene (5 bases). Per the germline V gene, CDR1 is SGHVS and CDR2 is FNYEAQ. The CDR3 runs to 15 residues. The V end was cut by 5 bases, the J end by 3 bases, with 17 bases between. The CDR3 loop reads CASSELGEGYYEQYF. The CDR3 nucleotides read TGTGCCAGCAGCGAGCTAGGGGAAGGGTACTACGAGCAGTACTTC.

The chain combines TRBV7-9 with TRBJ2-1, with D perhaps TRBD1 (5 bases). CDR1 and CDR2 (germline): SEHNR, FQNEAQ (reference sequence). The CDR3 spans 13 residues. Trimming took off 3 bases at V and 7 bases at J, with 10 bases between the two ends. In nucleotides, the CDR3 is TGTGCCAGCAGCTTTTCCGCAGGGAATGAGCAGTTCTTC. Amino acid sequence: CASSFSAGNEQFF.

The gene calls are TRBV30 and TRBJ1-5; 7 bases line up with TRBD1. Losses at the gene ends were 2 bases for V and 5 bases for J; bases not matched to a gene: 3. The CDR3 loop spans 13 amino acids. The V gene's germline CDR1 is GTSNPN and CDR2 SVGIG (reference sequence). The CDR3: CAWSPQGYQPQHF. As DNA, the CDR3 is TGTGCCTGGAGTCCACAGGGGTATCAGCCCCAGCATTTT.

The chain employs TRBV30 and TRBJ2-7; 13 bases are a match to TRBD2. From germline, CDR1 is GTSNPN and CDR2 SVGIG (reference sequence). Trimming took 2 bases from V and 3 from J; bases not matched to a gene: 4. The CDR3 runs to 15 residues. In DNA form, the CDR3 reads TGTGCCTGGAGTTCCGGACTAGCGGGAGTCTACGAGCAGTACTTC. Translation: CAWSSGLAGVYEQYF.

The CDR3 sequence is CASSPSPARGGADTQYF. DNA of the CDR3: TGTGCCAGCAGCCCCTCTCCCGCGCGGGGGGGGGCAGATACGCAGTATTTT. This chain joins TRBV13 and TRBJ2-3; 9 bases fit TRBD2. Germline values: CDR1 PRHDT, CDR2 FYEKMQ (reference sequence). CDR3 length equals 17 residues. V gave up 5 bases and J gave up 4 bases; unmatched junction bases: 13.

The V call is TRBV10-3, the J call TRBJ2-1; D possibly corresponds to TRBD2 (5 bases). Trimming cost V 7 bases and J 1 base, with 11 bases left between them. This CDR3 has 14 amino acids. Germline CDR1 is ENHRY and CDR2 is SYGVKD. CDR3 sequence (DNA): TGTGCCATCACTTTGGACTTATCCTACAATGAGCAGTTCTTC. Amino acid sequence: CAITLDLSYNEQFF.

This rearrangement joins TRBV7-2 to TRBJ2-3, with D maybe TRBD1 (6 bases). V shed 1 base and J shed 2 bases, with 19 bases lying between them. The germline V gene encodes CDR1 SGHTA and CDR2 FQGNSA. CDR3 length equals 18 residues. CDR3 DNA: TGTGCCAGCAGCTTAGTTGACTGGACAGCCTCTAACACAGATACGCAGTATTTT. Protein product: CASSLVDWTASNTDTQYF.